The T cell receptor beta chain described here comes from a study of immune evolution from preneoplasia to lung adenocarcinoma. Libraries were prepared by immunoSEQ multiplex PCR; TCRdb keeps only in-frame clonotypes and omits some of them. Found here are under 7,500 clones, 79% of them singletons; the top ten hold approximately 7.9%. Looked up from germline, CDR1 is LNHDA and CDR2 is SQIVND (reference sequence). Trimming took 5 bases from V and 5 from J, leaving 15 bases between them. The CDR3 runs 14 residues. The source material was FFPE minimally invasive lung adenocarcinoma tissue. This chain joins TRBV19 and TRBJ1-1, with D perhaps matching TRBD1 (5 bases). The clonotype originates from a person between 65 and 80 years old with lung adenocarcinoma. The CDR3 loop is CASSLSRESTEAFF. The CDR3 DNA follows: TGTGCCAGTAGTTTGTCCAGGGAATCGACTGAAGCTTTCTTT.